These 6 T cell receptor beta chains were all obtained from the same sample, sequenced in a study of CD8+ T cells in alopecia areata. RNA extraction and reverse transcription yielded cDNA as sequencing template. Clones were sequenced by immunoSEQ multiplex PCR, and TCRdb holds only the in-frame ones, with some missing. Of around 100,000 clones listed, 45% to 60% were seen once; the top ten hold 8% to 10%. The specimen was CD4+ T cells sorted from blood. The receptors come from a human donor in good health.

The genes are TRBV7-9 and TRBJ1-2; 10 nucleotides match TRBD1. This CDR3 region has 16 residues. Unmatched junction bases numbered 10, after V lost 5 bases and J lost 4 bases. The V gene's germline CDR1 is SEHNR and CDR2 FQNEAQ (reference sequence). CDR3 DNA sequence: TGTGCCAGCAGCATTTTGGGACAGGGGCAACTCTATGGCTACACCTTC. As protein: CASSILGQGQLYGYTF.

Here the CDR3 DNA reads TGTGCCAGCAGGAGACTCGTCCAAGAGACCCAGTACTTC. Protein: CASRRLVQETQYF. The chain uses TRBV27 and TRBJ2-5; D is ambiguous. V lost 6 bases and J 1 base, leaving 9 bases between the germline ends. This CDR3 region has 13 residues. Germline values: CDR1 MNHEY, CDR2 SMNVEV (reference sequence).

The gene calls are TRBV7-2 and TRBJ1-1, with D maybe TRBD1 (5 bases). This CDR3 region has 15 residues. Trimming removed 2 bases at V and 2 bases at J, with 12 bases between. Germline CDR1 and CDR2: SGHTA and FQGNSA. This CDR3 reads CASSLKARANTEAFF. The CDR3 bases are TGTGCCAGCAGCTTAAAGGCCAGGGCCAACACTGAAGCTTTCTTT.

The rearrangement uses TRBV5-6 and TRBJ2-5; maybe TRBD1 (5 bases). The V end was cut by 4 bases, the J end by 1 base, with 11 bases between. The V gene's germline CDR1 is SGHDT and CDR2 YYEEEE. This CDR3 spans 14 amino acids. Here the CDR3 DNA reads TGTGCCAGCAGCCCGACAGTCTTCCAAGAGACCCAGTACTTC. This translates into CASSPTVFQETQYF.

V gene TRBV27 combines with J gene TRBJ1-2; no clear D. Germline V gene data show CDR1 as MNHEY and CDR2 as SMNVEV (reference sequence). Trimming shortened V by 6 bases and J by 7 bases, and 18 bases separated the two germline ends. The CDR3 length is 14 residues. As DNA, the CDR3 is TGTGCCAGCAGCCGGATAGGACTACTGTTTGGCTACACCTTC. Protein product: CASSRIGLLFGYTF.

The J gene is TRBJ2-3, the V gene TRBV7-9; D is tentatively TRBD1 or TRBD2 (5 bases each). The length of the CDR3 is 15 residues. The germline gives CDR1 SEHNR, CDR2 FQNEAQ (reference sequence). V was pared by 7 bases and J by 5 bases, with 19 bases between. The CDR3 nucleotides are TGTGCCAGCACCTCCCGTTCCGGTGGGGGAGATACGCAGTATTTT. Translation gives CASTSRSGGGDTQYF.